This T cell receptor beta chain was documented in a study of blood T cell repertoires in COVID-19. Original methodology: Nucleated cell number was recorded as an estimate derived from reference gene primer amplification. Clones were read by immunoSEQ multiplex PCR, and TCRdb kept only the in-frame ones, dropping some. V and J calls and clone size are those listed in that table; D and trimming were worked out from the DNA. The sample yields approximately 71,000 clones, 70% to 90% seen once. The CDR3 spans 13 residues. CDR1 SGHVS and CDR2 FQNEAQ come from the germline V gene. The V and J ends lost 5 bases and 5 bases respectively, with 12 bases between them.

The clonotype comes from a man over 45 with acute or convalescent COVID-19. The sequencing input was peripheral blood. The J gene is TRBJ1-1, the V gene TRBV7-8; TRBD1 might be the D (6 bases). CDR3 protein: CASSKGGGTEAFF. CDR3 DNA sequence: TGTGCCAGCAGCAAAGGGGGGGGGACTGAAGCTTTCTTT.